One and the same sample provided the 29 T cell receptor beta chains below, sequenced in a study of cytomegalovirus exposure and HLA in healthy donors. The PCR was carried out with 60 Vbeta primers and 13 Jbeta primers. Measured with immunoSEQ multiplex PCR; TCRdb has only the in-frame clones, and not every one. The repertoire includes some 140,000 clones, 73% of them detected once, and 1% to 1.5% sits in the top ten. Input material: PBMCs. The receptors come from a woman in her 40s in good health and CMV-seronegative.

CDR3 in amino acids: CASSVVGDRVTDTQYF. CDR3 in DNA: TGTGCCAGCAGCGTAGTTGGGGACAGGGTCACAGATACGCAGTATTTT. The genes are TRBV9 and TRBJ2-3, with 9 bases lining up with TRBD1. This CDR3 is built from 16 residues. Germline CDR1 is SGDLS and CDR2 is YYNGEE. V dropped 0 bases and J dropped 2; count of bases not matched to a gene: 4.

CDR3 bases: TGCAGCGACAAACCTTCAGTTCAGGGGAACAATGAGCAGTTCTTC. This codes for CSDKPSVQGNNEQFF. J is TRBJ2-1 and V is TRBV29-1; weak D call: TRBD1 (6 bases). This CDR3 is 15 amino acids long. Looked up from germline, CDR1 is SQVTM and CDR2 is ANQGSEA. V lost 7 bases, J lost 5 bases, and 21 bases lay in between.

V is TRBV14 and J is TRBJ2-6; D is ambiguous. Germline CDR1 reads SGHDN; CDR2 reads FVKESK. V shed 0 bases and J shed 0 bases, with 6 bases lying between them. The CDR3 loop spans 16 amino acids. CDR3 residues: CASSQDRVSGANVLTF. CDR3 sequence (DNA): TGTGCCAGCAGCCAAGATCGAGTCTCTGGGGCCAACGTCCTGACTTTC. Full variable domain (outside the CDR3, taken from reference TRBV14 and TRBJ2-6): EAGVTQFPSHSVIEKGQTVTLRCDPISGHDNLYWYRRVMGKEIKFLLHFVKESKQDESGMPNNRFLAERTGGTYSTLKVQPAELEDSGVYFCASSQDRVSGANVLTFGAGSRLTVL.

The chain is built from TRBV5-4 and TRBJ2-1; a possible D gene is TRBD2 (6 bases). The germline CDR1 and CDR2 sequences are SGHNT and YYREEE (reference sequence). There are 14 residues in the CDR3. V was clipped by 0 bases and J by 8 bases, with 12 bases between them. The CDR3 sequence is CASSLEGGGDEQFF. The CDR3 DNA is TGTGCCAGCAGCTTGGAGGGAGGTGGGGATGAGCAGTTCTTC.

The gene calls are TRBV10-3 and TRBJ2-5; 7 nucleotides match TRBD2. V gave up 6 bases and J gave up 1 base; unmatched junction bases: 5. Germline CDR1 ENHRY, CDR2 SYGVKD. The CDR3 covers 14 residues. This chain's CDR3 is CAIRDGGGQETQYF. DNA of the CDR3: TGTGCCATCAGGGACGGCGGGGGCCAAGAGACCCAGTACTTC.

V and J are TRBV7-8 and TRBJ1-5, with no clear D. V lost 5 bases to trimming and J lost 5 bases, with 7 bases between them. The CDR3 covers 12 residues. Germline values: CDR1 SGHVS, CDR2 FQNEAQ. For the CDR3, the DNA is TGTGCCAGCAGCCGTCAGGATCAGCCCCAGCATTTT. Its translation: CASSRQDQPQHF.

The table lists this clone with a few counts. The chain uses TRBV6-5 and TRBJ1-1; 11 bases are a match to TRBD1. Germline CDR1 MNHEY, CDR2 SVGAGI. J lost 7 bases, V lost 7 bases, and 8 bases had no gene match. The CDR3 is 14 amino acids. The CDR3 DNA follows: TGTGCCAGCATTTCGGACAGGGGGCGTGATGAAGCTTTCTTT. As protein: CASISDRGRDEAFF.

The sample holds a few counts of this clone. J is TRBJ1-4 and V is TRBV28; 9 positions match TRBD1. J lost 5 bases, V lost 6 bases, and 1 base had no gene match. The germline V gene has CDR1 MDHEN and CDR2 SYDVKM. There are 13 residues in the CDR3. The DNA of the CDR3 is TGTGCCAGCAGAGGGACAGGGAATGAAAAACTGTTTTTT. Translated: CASRGTGNEKLFF.

CDR3 bases: TGCGCCAGCAGCCAGACCCGGGACACAAGTTCACCCCTCCACTTT. Translating gives CASSQTRDTSSPLHF. The genes are TRBV4-1 and TRBJ1-6, with D possibly TRBD1 on 6 matching bases. The germline V gene has CDR1 MGHRA and CDR2 YSYEKL. The CDR3 sequence is 15 residues long. Trimming left V 3 bases short and J 9 bases short, with 15 bases between.

The chain employs TRBV6-6 and TRBJ1-4; D is uncertain. The CDR3 length is 16 residues. V gave up 0 bases and J gave up 7 bases, with 15 bases separating them. Germline CDR1 MNHNY, CDR2 SVGAGI (reference sequence). The CDR3 here is CASSYSLPGSSEKLFF. As DNA, the CDR3 is TGTGCCAGCAGTTACTCCCTCCCCGGGAGTAGTGAAAAACTGTTTTTT.

The genes are TRBV7-9 and TRBJ2-5; a possible D gene is TRBD1 (5 bases). V lost 5 bases, J lost 0 bases, and 10 bases lay in between. Germline V gene sequence: CDR1 SEHNR, CDR2 FQNEAQ (reference sequence). This CDR3 has 14 amino acids. CDR3 in amino acids: CASSADSYQETQYF. In DNA, the CDR3 is TGTGCCAGCAGCGCCGACAGTTACCAAGAGACCCAGTACTTC.

This clone has more than one count but fewer than ten. V usage is TRBV7-2 and J usage is TRBJ2-7; D is uncertain. The V end lost 0 bases, the J end lost 2 bases, and 5 bases lay between the germline ends. CDR1 and CDR2 (germline): SGHTA, FQGNSA. The CDR3 contains 13 residues. The chain's CDR3 is CASSLAPTYEQYF. The CDR3 coding sequence is TGTGCCAGCAGCTTAGCGCCTACCTACGAGCAGTACTTC.

This clone was seen a handful of times. The chain employs TRBV9 and TRBJ2-1; 9 bases fit TRBD2. The germline V gene has CDR1 SGDLS and CDR2 YYNGEE. J was trimmed by 8 bases and V by 3 bases; bases with no gene match: 12. The CDR3 has 16 residues. CDR3 region: CASSAQGVAGEDEQFF. Written as DNA, the CDR3 is TGTGCCAGCAGCGCCCAAGGCGTAGCGGGGGAAGATGAGCAGTTCTTC.

The chain carries TRBV18 and TRBJ2-7, with D possibly being TRBD2 (6 bases). This CDR3 contains 13 residues. V was pared by 6 bases and J by 2 bases, with 11 bases between. Germline CDR1 is KGHSH and CDR2 is LQKENI. The chain's CDR3 is CASSGGSAYEQYF. In nucleotides, the CDR3 is TGTGCCAGCTCTGGAGGGTCCGCCTACGAGCAGTACTTC.

This chain connects TRBV5-6 to TRBJ1-2, with 10 bases matching TRBD1. The CDR3 totals 14 residues. The V gene's germline CDR1 is SGHDT and CDR2 YYEEEE. The J segment lost 10 bases and the V segment lost 2 bases, leaving 8 bases of the junction unmatched. The CDR3 loop reads CASSFPDRGQDYTF. CDR3 in DNA: TGTGCCAGCAGCTTCCCAGACAGGGGGCAGGACTACACCTTC. Complete variable domain (other parts from reference TRBV5-6 and TRBJ1-2): DAGVTQSPTHLIKTRGQQVTLRCSPKSGHDTVSWYQQALGQGPQFIFQYYEEEERQRGNFPDRFSGHQFPNYSSELNVNALLLGDSALYLCASSFPDRGQDYTFGSGTRLTVV.

This sequence joins TRBV5-8 and TRBJ1-3; a weak D match, TRBD1 (6 bases). Germline V gives CDR1 SGHTS, CDR2 YDEGEE. V was cut by 0 bases and J by 2 bases, with 12 bases left in between. This CDR3 spans 16 amino acids. CDR3 sequence reads: CASSLGNRVTGNTIYF. In nucleotides, the CDR3 is TGTGCCAGCAGCTTGGGGAACAGGGTAACTGGAAACACCATATATTTT.

The chain links TRBV4-1 to TRBJ2-5, with a tentative D call TRBD1 (6 bases). Germline V gene lookup returns CDR1 MGHRA and CDR2 YSYEKL. V lost 5 bases and J 5 bases, leaving 21 bases between the germline ends. The CDR3 loop spans 16 amino acids. CDR3 region: CASSNVGRSGDETQYF. CDR3 sequence (DNA): TGCGCCAGCAGCAACGTTGGTAGGTCAGGGGACGAGACCCAGTACTTC.

In its sample, this clone was seen a few times. This chain joins TRBV15 and TRBJ1-1; TRBD1 might be the D (5 bases). The V end was cut by 0 bases, the J end by 8 bases, with 7 bases between. The CDR3 totals 12 residues. Germline V CDR1 and CDR2: LNHNV, YYDKDF (reference sequence). The CDR3 DNA follows: TGTGCCACCAGCAGAGATCAGGGAGAAGCTTTCTTT. Its translation is CATSRDQGEAFF.

The V and J genes are TRBV6-1 and TRBJ1-1; D gene unclear. The CDR3 spans 11 residues. Trimming shortened V by 7 bases and J by 6 bases, and 9 bases separated the two germline ends. Germline lookup yields CDR1 MNHNS and CDR2 SASEGT. CDR3 amino acids: CASTNGAEAFF. CDR3 nucleotides: TGTGCCAGCACGAACGGGGCTGAAGCTTTCTTT.

This chain uses TRBV29-1 with TRBJ1-2; the D gene is possibly TRBD1 (6 bases). This CDR3 has 16 residues. Trimming pared 1 base from V and 8 bases from J, leaving 23 bases between. Germline assignment: CDR1 SQVTM and CDR2 ANQGSEA. CDR3 DNA sequence: TGCAGCGTTGAAGCTGACCCACAGGGACGTTATAGGGGCTACACCTTC. The encoded protein is CSVEADPQGRYRGYTF.

V and J are TRBV5-1 and TRBJ2-2, with 11 bases fitting TRBD2. There are 18 residues in the CDR3. Unmatched junction bases numbered 10, after V lost 5 bases and J lost 1 base. CDR1 is SGHRS, CDR2 YFSETQ, per germline. In nucleotides, the CDR3 is TGCGCCAGCAGGCCTGCTGCTAGCGGGGGGAAGAACACCGGGGAGCTGTTTTTT. Protein product: CASRPAASGGKNTGELFF.

There are a few counts of this clone. The identical CDR3 is also encoded by other nucleotide sequences in the sample. The chain recombines TRBV4-2 with TRBJ2-7, with 9 nucleotides matching TRBD1. Germline CDR1 LGHNA, CDR2 YNFKEQ. After removal of 0 bases from V and 4 bases from J, the junction contained 1 base not matched to a gene. This CDR3 region has 14 residues. CDR3 bases: TGTGCCAGCAGCCAAGAACAGGGGGCTTACGAGCAGTACTTC. It is translated as CASSQEQGAYEQYF.

The CDR3 region has the DNA TGTGCCAGCAGTTACTCCCCCCCCCGGGGGGCGAAAGGCTACACCTTC. Translated, it gives CASSYSPPRGAKGYTF. This sequence joins TRBV6-5 and TRBJ1-2, with D maybe TRBD1 (6 bases). The germline V gene has CDR1 MNHEY and CDR2 SVGAGI. The CDR3 has 16 residues. V was cut by 0 bases and J by 8 bases, with 19 bases left in between.

The chain has TRBV7-3 and TRBJ1-6; TRBD1 matches at 7 bases. The V and J ends lost 1 base and 7 bases, in that order; junction bases with no gene match: 4. The CDR3 runs to 15 residues. Germline CDR1 is SGHTA and CDR2 is FQGTGA. The CDR3 loop reads CASSLIAGGNSPLHF. CDR3 coding DNA: TGTGCCAGCAGCTTAATTGCAGGGGGGAATTCACCCCTCCACTTT.

The rearrangement links TRBV15 to TRBJ2-1, with a possible D match to TRBD2 (7 bases). V dropped 5 bases and J dropped 4 bases, with 15 bases sitting between them. Germline CDR1 reads LNHNV; CDR2 reads YYDKDF (reference sequence). The CDR3 runs 15 residues. The CDR3 region has the DNA TGTGCCACCAGCCGGGGCAGGGGAGGGTACAATGAGCAGTTCTTC. This translates into CATSRGRGGYNEQFF. Supplemented by reference TRBV15 and TRBJ2-1, the full variable domain reads DAMVIQNPRYQVTQFGKPVTLSCSQTLNHNVMYWYQQKSSQAPKLLFHYYDKDFNNEADTPDNFQSRRPNTSFCFLDIRSPGLGDTAMYLCATSRGRGGYNEQFFGPGTRLTVL.

V is TRBV7-2 and J is TRBJ1-1; D is possibly TRBD1 (5 bases). CDR3 size: 14 residues. With 5 bases removed from V and 4 bases from J, the gap between germline ends came to 14 bases. Germline values: CDR1 SGHTA, CDR2 FQGNSA. CDR3 sequence: CASSPLAGLTEAFF. The CDR3 region has the DNA TGTGCCAGCAGCCCTCTGGCAGGGCTCACTGAAGCTTTCTTT.

This clone was observed a handful of times. The chain carries TRBV6-1 and TRBJ1-4; D unresolved. The V and J ends lost 6 bases and 8 bases respectively, with 7 bases between them. CDR3 length: 11 residues. Looked up from germline, CDR1 is MNHNS and CDR2 is SASEGT. The CDR3 sequence: CASSLQEKLFF. The CDR3 nucleotides read TGTGCCAGCAGCCTTCAGGAAAAACTGTTTTTT.

The rearrangement uses TRBV5-5 and TRBJ1-1; 7 nucleotides match TRBD1. The CDR3 runs to 16 residues. Germline values: CDR1 SGHKS, CDR2 YYEKEE (reference sequence). The V segment lost 0 bases and the J segment 3 bases; nucleotides outside the gene matches: 8. The CDR3 nucleotides are TGTGCCAGCAGCTTGGGCAGGGGGATCGGGGACACTGAAGCTTTCTTT. This gives the protein CASSLGRGIGDTEAFF.

A word on this clone: At one boundary the junction diverges from the germline segment, which might be a read error. This sample includes further DNA sequences coding for the same CDR3. The chain is built from TRBV4-1 and TRBJ1-2; 10 bases agree with TRBD1. CDR1 is MGHRA, CDR2 YSYEKL, per germline. The CDR3 runs to 15 residues. The CDR3 DNA follows: TGCGCCAGCAGCCAAGTTGGACAGGGGGTCTATGGATACACCTTC. Protein: CASSQVGQGVYGYTF.